The 15 T cell receptor beta chains below come from one sample, sequenced in a study of control samples from healthy donors and cancer patients. The method was immunoSEQ multiplex PCR; TCRdb's version includes in-frame clones alone and lacks a portion of them. The table includes about 160,000 clones, 70% to 90% detected once. Material for sequencing was blood. The source is a man aged 25 to 45 in good health.

In regard to this clone: Relative to the germline gene, one junction end is altered; a read error may explain this. Within the sample, other DNA sequences also encode this same CDR3. The V call is TRBV12-3 or TRBV12-4, the J call TRBJ1-2, with a tentative D call TRBD1 (6 bases). The CDR3 consists of 12 residues. CDR3 DNA: TGCGCCAGCAAGGGGGAGGCGGAAGGCTACACCTTC. Amino acid sequence: CASKGEAEGYTF.

The chain recombines TRBV25-1 with TRBJ2-3, with 9 bases aligning to TRBD1. The V gene's germline CDR1 is MGHDK and CDR2 SYGVNS. CDR3 length equals 16 residues. Unmatched junction bases numbered 9, after V lost 4 bases and J lost 4 bases. The CDR3 coding sequence is TGTGCCAGCAGTGCCCAGACAGGGGGGGCCTCAGATACGCAGTATTTT. It is translated as CASSAQTGGASDTQYF.

The chain uses TRBV18 and TRBJ2-7; no clear D gene. Between the trimmed V and J ends, which lost 1 base and 0 bases, there was a span of 19 bases. Germline V gives CDR1 KGHSH, CDR2 LQKENI. The CDR3 has 18 amino acids. The CDR3 DNA reads TGTGCCAGCTCACCACTTACCTTTGCTGTCCCCAGCTCCTACGAGCAGTACTTC. Its translation is CASSPLTFAVPSSYEQYF.

This chain connects TRBV29-1 to TRBJ2-3; 9 nucleotides agree with TRBD1. Trimming removed 6 bases from V and 1 base from J; junction bases left unmatched: 8. CDR1 and CDR2 (germline): SQVTM, ANQGSEA. This CDR3 region has 15 residues. Here the CDR3 reads CSVTGGGAGTDTQYF. In nucleotides, the CDR3 is TGCAGCGTGACAGGGGGGGGCGCGGGCACAGATACGCAGTATTTT.

The CDR3, as DNA: TGCGCCAGCAGTTCAAAAACTAGCGGGGGCCCCTACGAGCAGTACTTC. Its protein product is CASSSKTSGGPYEQYF. The genes are TRBV5-1 and TRBJ2-7; TRBD2 matches 11 bases. CDR1 is SGHRS, CDR2 YFSETQ, per germline. The CDR3 has 16 amino acids. V lost 5 bases to trimming and J lost 2 bases; unmatched junction nucleotides: 9.

The V call is TRBV6-2 or TRBV6-3, the J call TRBJ2-1; no reliable D call. This CDR3 has 12 residues. CDR1 and CDR2 from the germline V gene are MNHEY and SVGEGT. V lost 2 bases and J 10 bases, leaving 9 bases between the germline ends. This CDR3 is CASSYPSVEQFF. The CDR3 DNA reads TGTGCCAGCAGTTACCCAAGTGTGGAGCAGTTCTTC.

The V and J genes are TRBV11-1 and TRBJ1-6; TRBD1 matches at 10 bases. J lost 10 bases, V lost 5 bases, and 8 bases had no gene match. Germline V gene data show CDR1 as SGHAT and CDR2 as FQDESV (reference sequence). The CDR3 loop spans 15 amino acids. This chain's CDR3 is CASSTQTGGQSPLHF. The CDR3 bases are TGTGCCAGCAGCACCCAGACAGGGGGCCAGTCACCCCTCCACTTT.

The V and J genes are TRBV6-5 and TRBJ2-7, with D tentatively TRBD2 (7 bases). Trimming removed 2 bases from V and 5 bases from J, with 16 bases in between. The CDR3 runs to 15 residues. Germline lookup yields CDR1 MNHEY and CDR2 SVGAGI. The CDR3 region is CASSYGGAGNNEQYF. The CDR3 bases are TGTGCCAGCAGTTACGGGGGGGCAGGGAATAACGAGCAGTACTTC.

The chain employs TRBV5-1 and TRBJ2-1; D gene unclear. V lost 4 bases and J 4 bases, leaving 15 bases between the germline ends. The CDR3 extends over 15 amino acids. Germline CDR1 reads SGHRS; CDR2 reads YFSETQ. The CDR3 loop reads CASSPAVLGYNEQFF. DNA of the CDR3: TGCGCCAGCAGCCCAGCAGTACTCGGGTACAATGAGCAGTTCTTC.

The V gene is TRBV25-1, the J gene TRBJ2-1; 12 positions agree with TRBD2. The CDR3 sequence is 15 residues long. V dropped 2 bases and J dropped 7; count of bases not matched to a gene: 3. Germline V lookup: CDR1 MGHDK, CDR2 SYGVNS. CDR3 DNA: TGTGCCAGCAGTGAAGGACTAGCGGGGAGGAATGAGCAGTTCTTC. Its protein is CASSEGLAGRNEQFF.

The chain couples TRBV6-2 or TRBV6-3 to TRBJ2-4; TRBD1 is a possible D gene (6 bases). V lost 0 bases, J lost 3 bases, and 18 bases lay in between. CDR1 and CDR2 from the germline V gene are MNHEY and SVGEGT. The CDR3 contains 18 residues. The CDR3 sequence is CASSYSVRGPDHKNIQYF. CDR3 in DNA: TGTGCCAGCAGTTACTCAGTCAGGGGTCCTGATCACAAAAACATTCAGTACTTC.

CDR3 loop: CATSRDRGHNQPQHF. The DNA for the CDR3 is TGTGCCACCAGCAGAGATCGGGGTCACAATCAGCCCCAGCATTTT. J is TRBJ1-5 and V is TRBV15; the D is unclear. Germline V CDR1 and CDR2: LNHNV, YYDKDF (reference sequence). The CDR3 is made up of 15 amino acids. V dropped 0 bases and J dropped 3 bases, with 9 bases sitting between them.

The genes are TRBV6-5 and TRBJ1-6; 7 bases are shared with TRBD1. Per germline, CDR1 MNHEY and CDR2 SVGAGI. Losses at the gene ends were 0 bases for V and 7 bases for J; bases not matched to a gene: 6. The CDR3 runs 16 residues. DNA of the CDR3: TGTGCCAGCAGTTACTCCCGGGACAGCTCGAATTCACCCCTCCACTTT. Its protein product is CASSYSRDSSNSPLHF.

About this clone: The sample has other DNA sequences that encode this CDR3 too. The chain couples TRBV4-3 to TRBJ1-5; D is ambiguous. Germline-derived CDR1 and CDR2 are LGHNA and YSLEER. The V and J ends lost 0 bases and 5 bases respectively, with 5 bases between them. The CDR3 extends over 13 amino acids. The CDR3: CASSQDLDQPQHF. DNA for the CDR3: TGCGCCAGCAGCCAAGATCTTGATCAGCCCCAGCATTTT.

The DNA of the CDR3 is TGCGCCAGCAGCCCCAGTGGAACTAATGAAAAACTGTTTTTT. Amino acids: CASSPSGTNEKLFF. The chain employs TRBV5-1 and TRBJ1-4; D is undetermined. This CDR3 comprises 14 residues. CDR1 SGHRS and CDR2 YFSETQ come from the germline V gene. The V end was cut by 4 bases, the J end by 1 base, with 8 bases between.